Detailed here is one TCR beta chain. Its antigen is not identified. Some clones are missing from TCRdb's copy, which holds only in-frame ones; the method was immunoSEQ multiplex PCR. The table records 40,000 to 50,000 clones, 89% of them present only once. This sample was included in a study of OX40 agonist ivuxolimab in advanced cancers. Study-wide results and caveats: CD4+ and CD8+ T cells in blood underwent clonal expansion by week 6 at 0.1 to 3.0 mg/kg.

The sequence was collected from an adult with an advanced solid tumor such as melanoma, head and neck, liver or kidney cancer. The specimen was CD4+ or CD8+ T cells sorted from blood, collected in a trial of the OX40 agonist ivuxolimab.

The CDR3 bases are TGTGCCAGCGGAGCACCGAACACTGAAGCTTTCTTT. It translates to CASGAPNTEAFF. V and J are TRBV25-1 and TRBJ1-1; the D is unclear. V was pared by 8 bases and J by 1 base, with 8 bases between. CDR1 and CDR2 (germline): MGHDK, SYGVNS. CDR3 size: 12 residues.